This record looks at one T cell receptor (beta chain) sequence and its context. Genomic DNA of every subset was divided equally among multiple immunoSEQ plates. Study processing details: Junction-only sequences without quality scores came from ImmunoSEQ, so filtering differed. The repertoire was sequenced with immunoSEQ multiplex PCR; TCRdb's copy has only in-frame clones and lacks some. D and trimming come from the DNA, and the V and J calls and clone size come from that table. The table lists some 690,000 clones, 90% of them singletons. CDR3 length equals 15 residues. The V gene end was trimmed by 0 bases and the J gene end by 3 bases; junction bases not matched to a gene: 2. CDR1 is SGDLS, CDR2 YYNGEE, per germline. The entry originates in a study of shared clonotypes between healthy human individuals. About the study: The donor group consisted of a couple of women and a few men, aged 18 to 49.

The V call is TRBV9, the J call TRBJ2-1, with 8 bases fitting TRBD1. The receptor comes from a man younger than 30 in good health. Some clones in this sample may be carry-over from other donors' samples. The sequenced material came from memory CD8+ T cells from PBMCs. Subset described: CD45RO+ cells pooled with CCR7-negative TemRA cells. For the CDR3, the DNA is TGTGCCAGCAGCGTAGCTGACAGGGGCTACAATGAGCAGTTCTTC. Residues: CASSVADRGYNEQFF.